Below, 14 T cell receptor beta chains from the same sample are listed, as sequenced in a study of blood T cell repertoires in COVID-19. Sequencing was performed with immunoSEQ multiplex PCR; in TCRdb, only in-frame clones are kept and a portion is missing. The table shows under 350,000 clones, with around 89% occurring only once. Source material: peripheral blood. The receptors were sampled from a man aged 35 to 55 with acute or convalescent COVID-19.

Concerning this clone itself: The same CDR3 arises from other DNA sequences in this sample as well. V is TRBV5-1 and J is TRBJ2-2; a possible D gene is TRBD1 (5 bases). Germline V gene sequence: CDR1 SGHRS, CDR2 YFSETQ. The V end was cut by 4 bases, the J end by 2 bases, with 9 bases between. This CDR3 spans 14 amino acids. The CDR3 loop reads CASSPGINTGELFF. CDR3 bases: TGCGCCAGCAGCCCAGGGATTAACACCGGGGAGCTGTTTTTT.

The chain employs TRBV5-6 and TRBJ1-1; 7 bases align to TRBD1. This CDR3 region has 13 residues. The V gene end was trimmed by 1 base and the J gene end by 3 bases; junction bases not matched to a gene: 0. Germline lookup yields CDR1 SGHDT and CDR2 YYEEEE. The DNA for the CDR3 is TGTGCCAGCAGCTTGAGGGGGCACACTGAAGCTTTCTTT. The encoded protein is CASSLRGHTEAFF.

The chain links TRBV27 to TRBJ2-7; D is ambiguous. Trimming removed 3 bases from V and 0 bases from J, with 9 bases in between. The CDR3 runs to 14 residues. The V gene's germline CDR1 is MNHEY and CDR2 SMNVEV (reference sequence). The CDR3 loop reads CASSFALSSYEQYF. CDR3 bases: TGTGCCAGCAGTTTTGCCCTTAGCTCCTACGAGCAGTACTTC.

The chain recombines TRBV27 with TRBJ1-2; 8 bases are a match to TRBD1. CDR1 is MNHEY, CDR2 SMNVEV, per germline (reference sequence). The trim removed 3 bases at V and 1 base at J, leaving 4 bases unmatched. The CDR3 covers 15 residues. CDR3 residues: CASSFTRGLNYGYTF. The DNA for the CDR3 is TGTGCCAGCAGTTTCACCAGGGGGCTTAACTATGGCTACACCTTC.

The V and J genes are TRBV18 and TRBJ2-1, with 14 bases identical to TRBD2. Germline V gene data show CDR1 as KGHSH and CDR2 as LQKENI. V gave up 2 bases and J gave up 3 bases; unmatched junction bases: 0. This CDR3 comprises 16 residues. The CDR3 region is CASSPGLAGGYNEQFF. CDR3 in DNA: TGTGCCAGCTCACCAGGACTAGCGGGGGGCTACAATGAGCAGTTCTTC.

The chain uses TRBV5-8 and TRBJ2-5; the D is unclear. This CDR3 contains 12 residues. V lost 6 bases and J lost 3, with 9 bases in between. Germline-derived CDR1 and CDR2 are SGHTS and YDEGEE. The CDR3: CASTVRKETQYF. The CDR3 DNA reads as TGTGCCAGCACGGTGAGGAAAGAGACCCAGTACTTC.

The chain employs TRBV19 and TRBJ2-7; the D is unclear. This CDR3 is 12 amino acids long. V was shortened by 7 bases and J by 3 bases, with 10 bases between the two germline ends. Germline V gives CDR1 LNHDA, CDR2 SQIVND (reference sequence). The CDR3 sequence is CASIWNYYEQYF. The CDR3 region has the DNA TGTGCCAGTATTTGGAACTACTACGAGCAGTACTTC. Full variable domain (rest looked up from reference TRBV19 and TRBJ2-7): DGGITQSPKYLFRKEGQNVTLSCEQNLNHDAMYWYRQDPGQGLRLIYYSQIVNDFQKGDIAEGYSVSREKKESFPLTVTSAQKNPTAFYLCASIWNYYEQYFGPGTRLTVT.

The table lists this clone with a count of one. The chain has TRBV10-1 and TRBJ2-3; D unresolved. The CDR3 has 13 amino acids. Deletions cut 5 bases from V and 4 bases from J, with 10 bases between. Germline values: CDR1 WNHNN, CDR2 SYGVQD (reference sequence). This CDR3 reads CASSRDNADTQYF. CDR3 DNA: TGCGCCAGCAGTCGTGACAACGCAGATACGCAGTATTTT.

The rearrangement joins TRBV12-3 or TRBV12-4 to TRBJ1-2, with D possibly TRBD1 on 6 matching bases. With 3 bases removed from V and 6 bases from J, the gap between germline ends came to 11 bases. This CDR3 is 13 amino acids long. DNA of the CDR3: TGTGCCAGCAGTTTCACCAGGGGCGATGGCTACACCTTC. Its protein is CASSFTRGDGYTF.

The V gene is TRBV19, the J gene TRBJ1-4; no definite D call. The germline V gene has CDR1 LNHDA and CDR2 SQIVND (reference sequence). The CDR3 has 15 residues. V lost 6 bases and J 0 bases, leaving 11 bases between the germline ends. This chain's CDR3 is CASRRHLATNEKLFF. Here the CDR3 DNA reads TGTGCCAGTAGAAGACACCTTGCAACTAATGAAAAACTGTTTTTT.

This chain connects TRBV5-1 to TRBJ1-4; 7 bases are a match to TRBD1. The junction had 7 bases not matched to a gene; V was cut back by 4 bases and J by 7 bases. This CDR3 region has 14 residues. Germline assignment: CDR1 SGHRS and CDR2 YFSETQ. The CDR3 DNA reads TGCGCCAGCAGCACCAGGGGGATGGGTGAAAAACTGTTTTTT. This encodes CASSTRGMGEKLFF.

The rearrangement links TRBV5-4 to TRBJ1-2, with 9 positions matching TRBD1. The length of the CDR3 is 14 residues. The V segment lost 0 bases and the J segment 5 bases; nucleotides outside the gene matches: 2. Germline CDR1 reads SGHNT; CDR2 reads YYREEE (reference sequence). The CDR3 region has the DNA TGTGCCAGCAGCTTGGTGGGACAGGGTTATGGCTACACCTTC. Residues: CASSLVGQGYGYTF. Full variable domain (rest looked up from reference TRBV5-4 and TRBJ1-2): ETGVTQSPTHLIKTRGQQVTLRCSSQSGHNTVSWYQQALGQGPQFIFQYYREEENGRGNFPPRFSGLQFPNYSSELNVNALELDDSALYLCASSLVGQGYGYTFGSGTRLTVV.

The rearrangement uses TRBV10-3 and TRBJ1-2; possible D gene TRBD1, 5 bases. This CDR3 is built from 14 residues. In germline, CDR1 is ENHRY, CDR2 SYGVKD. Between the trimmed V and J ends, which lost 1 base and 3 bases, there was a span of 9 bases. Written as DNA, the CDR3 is TGTGCCATCAGTGAGTGGGAGGGGTACTATGGCTACACCTTC. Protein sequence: CAISEWEGYYGYTF.

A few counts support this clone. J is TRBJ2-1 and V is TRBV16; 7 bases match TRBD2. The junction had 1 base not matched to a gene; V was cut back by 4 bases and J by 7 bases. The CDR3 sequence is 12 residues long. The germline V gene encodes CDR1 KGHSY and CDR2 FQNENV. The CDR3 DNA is TGTGCCAGCAGCCTCGGGGGGAATGAGCAGTTCTTC. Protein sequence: CASSLGGNEQFF. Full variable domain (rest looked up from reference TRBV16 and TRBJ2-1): GEEVAQTPKHLVRGEGQKAKLYCAPIKGHSYVFWYQQVLKNEFKFLISFQNENVFDETGMPKERFSAKCLPNSPCSLEIQATKLEDSAVYFCASSLGGNEQFFGPGTRLTVL.